The clone carrying this TCR beta chain came up many times. The library targeted TCRbeta and was prepared with unique molecular identifiers. One entry per CDR3 protein results from TCRdb running MiXCR on the PCR reads. The sample yields 330,000 or so distinct CDR3 sequences, approximately 10% seen once. This CDR3 is built from 11 residues. The germline V gene encodes CDR1 SGDLS and CDR2 YYNGEE. V was pared by 0 bases and J by 6 bases, with 4 bases between. The sample belongs to a study of T-cell reconstitution after alpha-beta-depleted transplantation in children. The source of this sequence is a human donor who donated a stem cell graft to a child with acute lymphoblastic leukemia. The chain is built from TRBV9 and TRBJ2-7, with D uncertain. Specimen: PBMCs from the stem cell graft donor, collected from the stem cell graft. DNA of the CDR3: TGTGCCAGCAGCGTAGGCGGCGAGCAGTACTTC. Translating gives CASSVGGEQYF. Combining the CDR3 with reference TRBV9 and TRBJ2-7 gives the whole variable domain DSGVTQTPKHLITATGQRVTLRCSPRSGDLSVYWYQQSLDQGLQFLIQYYNGEERAKGNILERFSAQQFPDLHSELNLSSLELGDSALYFCASSVGGEQYFGPGTRLTVT.